Shown below are 28 T cell receptor beta chains from a single sample sequenced in a study of blood T cell repertoires in COVID-19. Measured with immunoSEQ multiplex PCR; TCRdb has only the in-frame clones, and not every one. The table lists under 20,000 clones, approximately 83% of them singletons. The sample taken for sequencing was peripheral blood. The origin of the receptors is a human donor in a cohort sampled during active COVID-19.

The rearrangement links TRBV6-5 to TRBJ1-2, with 10 bases aligning to TRBD1. V trimming: 6 bases; J trimming: 8 bases; junction bases outside the gene matches: 6. The CDR3 is 13 amino acids. The germline V gene has CDR1 MNHEY and CDR2 SVGAGI. The CDR3 DNA reads TGTGCCAGCAGCCGGACAGGGGGAGGAGGCTACACCTTC. Protein: CASSRTGGGGYTF.

This clone was detected only once. V is TRBV21-1 and J is TRBJ1-5; the D call of TRBD1 is as the table states it, not checked on the DNA. TRBV21-1 is marked as a pseudogene. CDR3 length equals 16 residues. DNA for the CDR3: TGTGCCAGCAGCAAAGCCAGGACAGCTAGCAATCAGCCCCAGCATTTT. This gives the protein CASSKARTASNQPQHF.

This clone was counted between two and nine times. The J gene is TRBJ1-2, the V gene TRBV5-1; TRBD1 is a possible D gene (6 bases). The CDR3 has 12 residues. V was clipped by 6 bases and J by 6 bases, with 12 bases between them. Germline loops: CDR1 SGHRS, CDR2 YFSETQ. The CDR3 DNA reads TGCGCCAGCAAGTCAGGGGCGAATGGCTACACCTTC. Protein: CASKSGANGYTF.

This clone was counted between two and nine times. J is TRBJ2-7 and V is TRBV5-1, with 9 bases fitting TRBD1. This CDR3 region has 15 residues. The V gene's germline CDR1 is SGHRS and CDR2 YFSETQ. V lost 1 base to trimming and J lost 1 base; unmatched junction nucleotides: 3. CDR3 DNA: TGCGCCAGCAGCTTGTTGGGACAGGGATCCTACGAGCAGTACTTC. It yields the protein CASSLLGQGSYEQYF. Drawing the rest from reference TRBV5-1 and TRBJ2-7, the complete variable domain is KAGVTQTPRYLIKTRGQQVTLSCSPISGHRSVSWYQQTPGQGLQFLFEYFSETQRNKGNFPGRFSGRQFSNSRSEMNVSTLELGDSALYLCASSLLGQGSYEQYFGPGTRLTVT.

The V gene is TRBV3-1 (or the pseudogene TRBV3-2), the J gene TRBJ1-4, with D unresolved. The CDR3 sequence is 11 residues long. Germline loops: CDR1 LGHDT, CDR2 YNNKEL (reference sequence). Deletions cut 5 bases from V and 11 bases from J, with 9 bases between. For the CDR3, the DNA is TGTGCCAGCAGCGCCGGGAGGAAACTGTTTTTT. Translating gives CASSAGRKLFF.

The chain recombines TRBV5-4 with TRBJ1-3; no firm D call. The ends were cut back, 4 bases at V and 4 bases at J, with 12 bases in the middle. This CDR3 contains 14 residues. Germline values: CDR1 SGHNT, CDR2 YYREEE (reference sequence). The CDR3 region has the DNA TGTGCCAGCAGCCCTGATGCGAACGGAAACACCATATATTTT. The encoded protein is CASSPDANGNTIYF.

This sequence joins TRBV5-6 and TRBJ2-2, with TRBD1 as a possible D gene (5 bases). CDR3 length: 14 amino acids. Germline V gene lookup returns CDR1 SGHDT and CDR2 YYEEEE. Between the trimmed V and J ends, which lost 0 bases and 7 bases, there was a span of 10 bases. CDR3 amino acids: CASSLVGAGGELFF. CDR3 nucleotides: TGTGCCAGCAGCTTGGTAGGGGCCGGCGGGGAGCTGTTTTTT.

This chain links TRBV6-5 with TRBJ2-3; TRBD1 matches at 9 bases. The CDR3 spans 15 residues. The ends lost 8 bases at V and 2 bases at J; junction bases unmatched: 8. Per germline, CDR1 MNHEY and CDR2 SVGAGI. The CDR3 is CASGRDRDITDTQYF. The DNA for the CDR3 is TGTGCCAGCGGGCGGGACAGGGATATCACAGATACGCAGTATTTT.

The V gene is TRBV9, the J gene TRBJ2-5; perhaps TRBD2 as D (6 bases). This CDR3 comprises 15 residues. V lost 0 bases and J lost 5, with 14 bases in between. Per the germline V gene, CDR1 is SGDLS and CDR2 is YYNGEE. CDR3 nucleotides: TGTGCCAGCAGCGTAGGCGTGACTAGTAGTGAGACCCAGTACTTC. Translated, it gives CASSVGVTSSETQYF.

The table lists this clone with a count of one. The V gene is TRBV29-1, the J gene TRBJ2-5; 9 nucleotides line up with TRBD1. The CDR3 covers 15 residues. V trimming: 6 bases; J trimming: 4 bases; junction bases outside the gene matches: 12. From germline, CDR1 is SQVTM and CDR2 ANQGSEA. The CDR3, as DNA: TGCAGCGTGCACCGGGACAGGGTCGTCGGAGAGACCCAGTACTTC. Translation: CSVHRDRVVGETQYF.

The chain employs TRBV9 and TRBJ2-3; D remains ambiguous. The V gene lost 0 bases and the J gene lost 2 bases, with 10 bases spanning the gap. The CDR3 loop spans 15 amino acids. Germline V CDR1 and CDR2: SGDLS, YYNGEE. The CDR3 nucleotides read TGTGCCAGCAGCGTAGTGTCCAGCGTCACAGATACGCAGTATTTT. This codes for CASSVVSSVTDTQYF.

The J gene is TRBJ1-5, the V gene TRBV7-8; D is undetermined. The CDR3 has 15 residues. In germline, CDR1 is SGHVS, CDR2 FQNEAQ. V was shortened by 1 base and J by 1 base, with 8 bases between the two germline ends. DNA of the CDR3: TGTGCCAGCAGCTTAGAACCCTACAGCAATCAGCCCCAGCATTTT. Translated: CASSLEPYSNQPQHF.

V usage is TRBV14 and J usage is TRBJ1-1; 7 bases agree with TRBD1. V lost 0 bases to trimming and J lost 0 bases; unmatched junction nucleotides: 4. CDR3 size: 16 residues. Germline lookup yields CDR1 SGHDN and CDR2 FVKESK. The CDR3 region is CASSQDRQGLNTEAFF. CDR3 DNA sequence: TGTGCCAGCAGCCAAGATAGACAGGGCTTGAACACTGAAGCTTTCTTT.

This chain connects TRBV7-9 to TRBJ2-3, with 7 bases matching TRBD2. The V and J ends lost 2 bases and 1 base, in that order; junction bases with no gene match: 9. The CDR3 sequence is 17 residues long. Germline values: CDR1 SEHNR, CDR2 FQNEAQ (reference sequence). The CDR3 loop reads CASSLYPLGRGTDTQYF. The CDR3, as DNA: TGTGCCAGCAGCTTATACCCATTGGGGAGGGGCACAGATACGCAGTATTTT.

This chain uses TRBV6-5 with TRBJ1-1; the D gene is possibly TRBD1 (5 bases). V lost 2 bases, J lost 0 bases, and 13 bases lay in between. Germline CDR1 reads MNHEY; CDR2 reads SVGAGI. The CDR3 totals 16 residues. The CDR3 here is CASSYGAGNMNTEAFF. The DNA of the CDR3 is TGTGCCAGCAGTTACGGGGCAGGTAACATGAACACTGAAGCTTTCTTT.

CDR3 sequence reads: CASSVEATTGVYEQFF. The CDR3 DNA reads TGTGCCAGCAGCGTAGAGGCTACGACAGGGGTTTATGAGCAGTTCTTC. The V gene is TRBV9, the J gene TRBJ2-1; 8 nucleotides line up with TRBD1. V was clipped by 0 bases and J by 8 bases; unmatched bases: 10. CDR3 length: 16 amino acids. CDR1 is SGDLS and CDR2 is YYNGEE in the germline V gene.

The chain uses TRBV19 and TRBJ2-2, with 12 nucleotides matching TRBD2. Trimming removed 5 bases from V and 4 bases from J; junction bases left unmatched: 8. The CDR3 length is 17 residues. CDR1 LNHDA and CDR2 SQIVND come from the germline V gene (reference sequence). CDR3 protein: CASSELAGGPGTGELFF. The CDR3, as DNA: TGTGCCAGTAGTGAGCTAGCGGGGGGGCCGGGCACCGGGGAGCTGTTTTTT.

The chain links TRBV29-1 to TRBJ2-3, with 7 bases lining up with TRBD1. V lost 7 bases and J lost 6; bases outside the gene matches: 16. CDR3 length equals 15 residues. Germline V gives CDR1 SQVTM, CDR2 ANQGSEA. The CDR3: CSAPYGAGGSDTQYF. In DNA form, the CDR3 reads TGCAGCGCGCCTTATGGGGCAGGGGGTTCGGATACGCAGTATTTT.

In the case of this clone: The junction departs from the called germline gene at one end, perhaps through a read error. The CDR3 sequence: CASSLAGTRVETQYF. As DNA, the CDR3 is TGTGCCAGCAGCCTAGCCGGGACTAGGGTAGAGACCCAGTACTTC. This chain links TRBV7-2 with TRBJ2-5; 8 bases are shared with TRBD2. The CDR3 is made up of 15 amino acids. Looked up from germline, CDR1 is SGHTA and CDR2 is FQGNSA.

This sequence joins TRBV5-1 and TRBJ2-5; perhaps TRBD2 as D (5 bases). In germline, CDR1 is SGHRS, CDR2 YFSETQ. Between the trimmed V and J ends, which lost 4 bases and 2 bases, there was a span of 9 bases. This CDR3 contains 13 residues. CDR3: CASSVGLQETQYF. The CDR3 DNA is TGCGCCAGCAGCGTTGGACTTCAAGAGACCCAGTACTTC.

The J gene is TRBJ2-1, the V gene TRBV5-4; a weak D match, TRBD2 (7 bases). CDR3 length: 15 amino acids. CDR1 is SGHNT, CDR2 YYREEE, per germline (reference sequence). V was cut by 0 bases and J by 9 bases, with 16 bases left in between. CDR3 sequence: CASSLAGRGHGEQFF. DNA for the CDR3: TGTGCCAGCAGCTTGGCCGGGCGGGGGCACGGTGAGCAGTTCTTC.

This clone appeared a single time. This rearrangement joins TRBV3-1 (or the pseudogene TRBV3-2) to TRBJ2-6; D possibly corresponds to TRBD2 (6 bases). There are 16 residues in the CDR3. CDR1 and CDR2 (germline): LGHDT, YNNKEL (reference sequence). Between the trimmed V and J ends, which lost 8 bases and 2 bases, there was a span of 16 bases. The CDR3 bases are TGTGCCAGCCCCGACGCCACGGGGGCTGGGGCCAACGTCCTGACTTTC. This gives the protein CASPDATGAGANVLTF.

The chain carries TRBV5-1 and TRBJ1-1; TRBD1 aligns across 11 bases. The junction had 14 bases not matched to a gene; V was cut back by 0 bases and J by 1 base. Germline V gene data show CDR1 as SGHRS and CDR2 as YFSETQ. CDR3 length: 20 amino acids. CDR3 sequence (DNA): TGCGCCAGCAGCTTGGATCGCAGGACAGGGGGCGGTAGGGGGAACACTGAAGCTTTCTTT. Translated: CASSLDRRTGGGRGNTEAFF.

This chain links TRBV11-3 with TRBJ2-2, with a weak D call TRBD1 (6 bases). Germline CDR1 is SGHNT and CDR2 is YENEEA. The CDR3 consists of 16 residues. The V gene lost 1 base and the J gene lost 0 bases, with 9 bases spanning the gap. The CDR3 is CASSLAGTPNTGELFF. As DNA, the CDR3 is TGTGCCAGCAGCTTAGCCGGGACACCGAACACCGGGGAGCTGTTTTTT.

This clone was picked up a small number of times. V and J are TRBV25-1 and TRBJ2-7; 8 bases line up with TRBD1. There are 13 residues in the CDR3. The V and J ends lost 6 bases and 2 bases, in that order; junction bases with no gene match: 3. CDR1 is MGHDK, CDR2 SYGVNS, per germline. For the CDR3, the DNA is TGTGCCAGCAGGAGGACAGGGACCTACGAGCAGTACTTC. Translated, it gives CASRRTGTYEQYF.

The chain links TRBV6-5 to TRBJ2-2; TRBD2 aligns across 7 bases. Trimming at V came to 2 bases and at J to 6 bases, leaving 9 bases not matched to a gene. Germline V CDR1 and CDR2: MNHEY, SVGAGI. The CDR3 consists of 16 residues. The CDR3 region has the DNA TGTGCCAGCAGTTACCAAGCGGGACGCTCCTCCGGGGAGCTGTTTTTT. Translated, it gives CASSYQAGRSSGELFF.

The chain carries TRBV9 and TRBJ2-3, with D tentatively TRBD1 (6 bases). The germline V and J ends were trimmed by 2 bases and 2 bases, with 9 bases remaining between them. Germline-derived CDR1 and CDR2 are SGDLS and YYNGEE. The CDR3 loop spans 14 amino acids. CDR3 DNA: TGTGCCAGCAGCGTTCAGGGGAACACAGATACGCAGTATTTT. It specifies CASSVQGNTDTQYF.

The rearrangement joins TRBV7-9 to TRBJ2-1; D possibly corresponds to TRBD2 (5 bases). Germline V gene sequence: CDR1 SEHNR, CDR2 FQNEAQ (reference sequence). The CDR3 spans 14 residues. The V end was cut by 1 base, the J end by 7 bases, with 11 bases between. The CDR3 DNA follows: TGTGCCAGCAGCTTAGAGGGATCGGGGAATGAGCAGTTCTTC. Its translation is CASSLEGSGNEQFF.